A single sample gave rise to the 31 T cell receptor beta chains below, sequenced in a study of CD8 T cells in ankylosing spondylitis. TCRdb re-called the 5' RACE reads with MiXCR, one entry per CDR3 protein. The repertoire has 100,000 to 150,000 distinct CDR3 sequences, around 9.7% of them found once; the top ten carry approximately 3.3%. Material: blood, either unsorted or a sorted T cell fraction (not recorded which). The receptor source for this set is a male donor with ankylosing spondylitis or in good health (not recorded which).

This clonotype was seen at least ten times. J is TRBJ1-4 and V is TRBV7-9; 7 bases agree with TRBD1. Germline V gene lookup returns CDR1 SEHNR and CDR2 FQNEAQ (reference sequence). V shed 1 base and J 7 bases; nucleotides not matched to a gene: 12. This CDR3 region has 17 residues. The CDR3 bases are TGTGCCAGCAGCTTAGGAGACCGACAGGGTGGCGGTGAAAAACTGTTTTTT. This translates into CASSLGDRQGGGEKLFF.

The chain links TRBV6-5 to TRBJ1-1, with D possibly TRBD1 on 5 matching bases. CDR3 length: 18 amino acids. CDR1 MNHEY and CDR2 SVGAGI come from the germline V gene. The V and J ends lost 0 bases and 4 bases respectively, with 21 bases between them. The CDR3 DNA reads as TGTGCCAGCAGTTACTCGTCCGGGGGTGGCCTAAACCGCACTGAAGCTTTCTTT. It is translated as CASSYSSGGGLNRTEAFF.

This clonotype was seen many times. The chain has TRBV27 and TRBJ2-7; D is perhaps TRBD2 (5 bases). The CDR3 runs to 14 residues. V lost 2 bases to trimming and J lost 5 bases, with 13 bases between them. CDR1 and CDR2 (germline): MNHEY, SMNVEV (reference sequence). In nucleotides, the CDR3 is TGTGCCAGCAGTTTAGAAGGGAGTCACAACGAGCAGTACTTC. Translated, it gives CASSLEGSHNEQYF.

This clonotype was detected a few times. The genes are TRBV6-5 and TRBJ2-1; 10 bases agree with TRBD2. This CDR3 spans 17 amino acids. From germline, CDR1 is MNHEY and CDR2 SVGAGI. V lost 0 bases, J lost 0 bases, and 2 bases stayed unmatched. The CDR3 nucleotides read TGTGCCAGCAGTTACTCGGCTAGCGGGAGCTCCTACAATGAGCAGTTCTTC. This codes for CASSYSASGSSYNEQFF.

This clonotype was detected ten times or more. The chain is built from TRBV20-1 and TRBJ2-1; D call uncertain. The CDR3 runs to 10 residues. Germline loops: CDR1 DFQATT, CDR2 SNEGSKA (reference sequence). The V gene lost 4 bases and the J gene lost 6 bases, with 4 bases spanning the gap. DNA for the CDR3: TGCAGTGCTACACTCAATGAGCAGTTCTTC. The encoded protein is CSATLNEQFF.

In the case of this clonotype: The junction and the germline gene differ at one end; a read error may be behind it. J is TRBJ2-7 and V is TRBV7-2, with 8 bases fitting TRBD1. From germline, CDR1 is SGHTA and CDR2 FQGNSA. The CDR3 consists of 13 residues. For the CDR3, the DNA is TGTGCCACCAGCTTACAGGGGGGCTACGAGCAGTACTTC. As protein: CATSLQGGYEQYF.

In its sample, this clonotype was seen many times. This chain links TRBV7-9 with TRBJ2-3, with 7 nucleotides matching TRBD2. V lost 5 bases and J lost 0; bases outside the gene matches: 11. CDR3 length: 17 residues. CDR1 and CDR2 (germline): SEHNR, FQNEAQ (reference sequence). Here the CDR3 DNA reads TGTGCCAGCAGCCGCCCGGCGGGGACTACTAGCACAGATACGCAGTATTTT. Its protein product is CASSRPAGTTSTDTQYF.

The gene calls are TRBV28 and TRBJ2-5; 11 bases fit TRBD2. CDR3 length: 16 amino acids. The germline gives CDR1 MDHEN, CDR2 SYDVKM. J lost 1 base, V lost 6 bases, and 7 bases had no gene match. This CDR3 is CASSTGTSGPQETQYF. The CDR3 coding sequence is TGTGCCAGCAGCACCGGGACTAGCGGCCCCCAAGAGACCCAGTACTTC.

At least ten counts were recorded for this clonotype. The V gene is TRBV10-3, the J gene TRBJ2-5; 7 positions agree with TRBD1. Unmatched junction bases numbered 12, after V lost 9 bases and J lost 5 bases. The CDR3 is 14 amino acids. Germline V gives CDR1 ENHRY, CDR2 SYGVKD. For the CDR3, the DNA is TGTGCCATGTCGACAGGGTTAACTGGGGAGACCCAGTACTTC. This sequence encodes CAMSTGLTGETQYF.

At least ten counts were recorded for this clonotype. The chain joins TRBV20-1 to TRBJ2-7; D may be TRBD2 (5 bases). V lost 0 bases and J 4 bases, leaving 13 bases between the germline ends. Germline V lookup: CDR1 DFQATT, CDR2 SNEGSKA (reference sequence). The CDR3 contains 14 residues. The CDR3 protein is CSARDLGRTYEQYF. The CDR3 DNA reads as TGCAGTGCTAGAGATTTGGGGAGAACTTACGAGCAGTACTTC.

This clonotype was counted ten times or more. The V call is TRBV5-1, the J call TRBJ1-5; perhaps TRBD1 as D (5 bases). V dropped 0 bases and J dropped 5 bases, with 9 bases sitting between them. Per germline, CDR1 SGHRS and CDR2 YFSETQ. The length of the CDR3 is 14 residues. In DNA form, the CDR3 reads TGCGCCAGCAGCTTGGGGGGGGAGTATCAGCCCCAGCATTTT. It codes for CASSLGGEYQPQHF. Supplemented by reference TRBV5-1 and TRBJ1-5, the full variable domain reads KAGVTQTPRYLIKTRGQQVTLSCSPISGHRSVSWYQQTPGQGLQFLFEYFSETQRNKGNFPGRFSGRQFSNSRSEMNVSTLELGDSALYLCASSLGGEYQPQHFGDGTRLSIL.

This clonotype occurred a few times. The rearrangement links TRBV18 to TRBJ2-1, with D hard to call. V was clipped by 3 bases and J by 0 bases, with 6 bases between them. This CDR3 comprises 14 residues. CDR1 is KGHSH, CDR2 LQKENI, per germline. This chain's CDR3 is CASSPQSSYNEQFF. The DNA of the CDR3 is TGTGCCAGCTCACCTCAGAGCTCCTACAATGAGCAGTTCTTC.

V usage is TRBV14 and J usage is TRBJ1-1, with D possibly being TRBD1 (6 bases). Germline V lookup: CDR1 SGHDN, CDR2 FVKESK. This CDR3 contains 14 residues. Between the trimmed V and J ends, which lost 4 bases and 1 base, there was a span of 10 bases. As DNA, the CDR3 is TGTGCCAGCAGCCTACCGGGACAGAACACTGAAGCTTTCTTT. Translation: CASSLPGQNTEAFF. Complete variable domain (other parts from reference TRBV14 and TRBJ1-1): EAGVTQFPSHSVIEKGQTVTLRCDPISGHDNLYWYRRVMGKEIKFLLHFVKESKQDESGMPNNRFLAERTGGTYSTLKVQPAELEDSGVYFCASSLPGQNTEAFFGQGTRLTVV.

This clonotype has ten or more counts. J is TRBJ2-7 and V is TRBV7-2, with 8 nucleotides matching TRBD1. V was pared by 4 bases and J by 6 bases, with 5 bases of the junction left unmatched. The CDR3 consists of 13 residues. Germline V lookup: CDR1 SGHTA, CDR2 FQGNSA. The chain's CDR3 is CASSSRGLSEQYF. CDR3 sequence (DNA): TGTGCCAGCAGCTCCAGGGGGCTTAGCGAGCAGTACTTC.

This clonotype was detected ten times or more. The chain has TRBV7-2 and TRBJ2-2; 7 nucleotides line up with TRBD2. The J segment lost 5 bases and the V segment lost 2 bases, leaving 5 bases of the junction unmatched. The CDR3 totals 15 residues. Germline V CDR1 and CDR2: SGHTA, FQGNSA. CDR3 nucleotide sequence: TGTGCCAGCAGCTTACGACTAGCTTTAACCGGGGAGCTGTTTTTT. The encoded protein is CASSLRLALTGELFF.

In its sample, this clonotype was seen many times. The genes are TRBV7-2 and TRBJ2-1; weak D call: TRBD2 (5 bases). Looked up from germline, CDR1 is SGHTA and CDR2 is FQGNSA. CDR3 length equals 18 residues. Deletions cut 0 bases from V and 0 bases from J, with 15 bases between. The CDR3, as DNA: TGTGCCAGCAGCTTAGCCGACCTTTTCGGGATCTCCTACAATGAGCAGTTCTTC. Its protein is CASSLADLFGISYNEQFF.

This clonotype was observed many times. V is TRBV2 and J is TRBJ2-3; unclear D gene. Between the trimmed V and J ends, which lost 2 bases and 0 bases, there was a span of 9 bases. The germline CDR1 and CDR2 sequences are SNHLY and FYNNEI. The CDR3 runs 15 residues. CDR3 sequence reads: CASSEYRLSTDTQYF. The CDR3 nucleotides read TGTGCCAGCAGTGAATACCGACTGAGCACAGATACGCAGTATTTT.

This clonotype was observed a handful of times. The V and J genes are TRBV29-1 and TRBJ2-1; 9 bases agree with TRBD2. Germline CDR1 reads SQVTM; CDR2 reads ANQGSEA. This CDR3 is 16 amino acids long. V lost 2 bases, J lost 7 bases, and 12 bases stayed unmatched. The CDR3 loop is CSVEPRLAVVGNEQFF. The CDR3 bases are TGCAGCGTTGAACCCCGACTAGCGGTCGTTGGTAATGAGCAGTTCTTC.

This clonotype was observed at least ten times. The gene calls are TRBV29-1 and TRBJ2-7; the D gene is possibly TRBD2 (5 bases). Germline values: CDR1 SQVTM, CDR2 ANQGSEA. The CDR3 consists of 13 residues. Trimming stripped 4 bases from V and 6 bases from J, with 16 bases between. CDR3 DNA sequence: TGCAGCGTTGGAATCAGCGAGGGCCTCGAGCAGTACTTC. Translated: CSVGISEGLEQYF.

This clonotype was observed many times. The chain's CDR3 is CSAAAGWVNYNEQFF. CDR3 nucleotide sequence: TGCAGCGCTGCGGCGGGTTGGGTTAATTACAATGAGCAGTTCTTC. This chain links TRBV29-1 with TRBJ2-1, with D possibly matching TRBD2 (5 bases). Per the germline V gene, CDR1 is SQVTM and CDR2 is ANQGSEA. Trimming left V 7 bases short and J 4 bases short, with 20 bases between. The CDR3 consists of 15 residues.

The gene calls are TRBV7-2 and TRBJ2-7, with D perhaps matching TRBD2 (5 bases). V was shortened by 5 bases and J by 2 bases, with 10 bases between the two germline ends. The CDR3 runs 13 residues. The V gene's germline CDR1 is SGHTA and CDR2 FQGNSA. The CDR3 DNA follows: TGTGCCAGCAGCGTGGACGGGGCCTACGAGCAGTACTTC. Translation gives CASSVDGAYEQYF.

This clonotype came up a few times. The V gene is TRBV5-8, the J gene TRBJ2-5; D might be TRBD2 (6 bases). V was shortened by 4 bases and J by 1 base, with 11 bases between the two germline ends. Germline CDR1 SGHTS, CDR2 YDEGEE. CDR3 length equals 14 residues. The CDR3 here is CASSRLVSQETQYF. The CDR3, as DNA: TGTGCCAGCAGCCGACTAGTGTCCCAAGAGACCCAGTACTTC.

This clonotype was observed at least ten times. The V gene is TRBV7-2, the J gene TRBJ2-1; 7 nucleotides match TRBD2. CDR1 and CDR2 from the germline V gene are SGHTA and FQGNSA. CDR3 length: 15 amino acids. J gave up 9 bases and V 0 bases, and 8 bases lay outside the gene matches. CDR3 in DNA: TGTGCCAGCAGCTTAGCCTGGGAATTAGCGGGTGAGCAGTTCTTC. Protein product: CASSLAWELAGEQFF.

V is TRBV4-1 and J is TRBJ2-1; D not certain. Trimming stripped 0 bases from V and 0 bases from J, with 12 bases between. Per germline, CDR1 MGHRA and CDR2 YSYEKL. The CDR3 runs 17 residues. CDR3 amino acids: CASSQDEGPYSYNEQFF. The CDR3 DNA sequence: TGCGCCAGCAGCCAAGATGAAGGACCGTACTCCTACAATGAGCAGTTCTTC.

This clonotype was counted between two and nine times. CDR3 nucleotides: TGTGCCAGCTGTCCCTTAGCCCTCGGACTAGCGCAGTACAATGAGCAGTTCTTC. Translated: CASCPLALGLAQYNEQFF. The rearrangement uses TRBV12-3 or TRBV12-4 and TRBJ2-1, with TRBD2 matching 9 bases. The trim removed 8 bases at V and 4 bases at J, leaving 18 bases unmatched. The CDR3 has 18 residues.

This clonotype was counted ten times or more. V usage is TRBV7-2 and J usage is TRBJ2-7; D is unresolved. CDR1 and CDR2 (germline): SGHTA, FQGNSA. The length of the CDR3 is 15 residues. Trimming removed 3 bases at V and 0 bases at J, with 12 bases between. CDR3 protein: CASSFSRVHSYEQYF. CDR3 in DNA: TGTGCCAGCAGCTTCTCCCGGGTACACTCCTACGAGCAGTACTTC.

This clonotype was counted a few times. The chain recombines TRBV5-1 with TRBJ2-7, with D perhaps assigned TRBD1 or TRBD2 (5 bases each). Germline V gives CDR1 SGHRS, CDR2 YFSETQ. The CDR3 spans 15 residues. V dropped 0 bases and J dropped 1 base, with 11 bases sitting between them. CDR3 protein: CASSLDGGISYEQYF. CDR3 in DNA: TGCGCCAGCAGCTTGGATGGGGGAATATCCTACGAGCAGTACTTC.

This CDR3 reads CASSPLDGEQYF. As DNA, the CDR3 is TGTGCCAGCAGTCCGCTAGACGGGGAGCAGTACTTC. The rearrangement uses TRBV27 and TRBJ2-7; D unresolved. Trimming took off 5 bases at V and 7 bases at J, with 12 bases between the two ends. CDR1 and CDR2 (germline): MNHEY, SMNVEV (reference sequence). The CDR3 extends over 12 amino acids.

This clonotype was seen a handful of times. CDR3 residues: CASSDGQGALETQYF. The CDR3 DNA reads TGCGCCAGCAGCGACGGACAGGGGGCTTTAGAGACCCAGTACTTC. The V and J genes are TRBV5-1 and TRBJ2-5; TRBD1 matches at 11 bases. Germline V gene data show CDR1 as SGHRS and CDR2 as YFSETQ. This CDR3 has 15 residues. The J segment lost 4 bases and the V segment lost 4 bases, leaving 6 bases of the junction unmatched.

This clonotype was seen repeatedly, ten times or more. J is TRBJ2-7 and V is TRBV7-8; D is ambiguous. Germline V gene sequence: CDR1 SGHVS, CDR2 FQNEAQ. V was clipped by 5 bases and J by 0 bases, with 8 bases between them. This CDR3 contains 13 residues. The CDR3 protein is CASSRASSYEQYF. DNA for the CDR3: TGTGCCAGCAGCCGGGCCAGCTCCTACGAGCAGTACTTC.

This clonotype was seen repeatedly, ten times or more. The V and J genes are TRBV28 and TRBJ2-6; 11 bases are a match to TRBD2. With V trimmed by 4 bases and J by 2 bases, 7 bases remained unmatched. The germline V gene has CDR1 MDHEN and CDR2 SYDVKM. This CDR3 is built from 18 residues. The CDR3 loop reads CASSSLAGVLAGANVLTF. For the CDR3, the DNA is TGTGCCAGCAGTTCACTAGCGGGAGTGTTAGCTGGGGCCAACGTCCTGACTTTC.